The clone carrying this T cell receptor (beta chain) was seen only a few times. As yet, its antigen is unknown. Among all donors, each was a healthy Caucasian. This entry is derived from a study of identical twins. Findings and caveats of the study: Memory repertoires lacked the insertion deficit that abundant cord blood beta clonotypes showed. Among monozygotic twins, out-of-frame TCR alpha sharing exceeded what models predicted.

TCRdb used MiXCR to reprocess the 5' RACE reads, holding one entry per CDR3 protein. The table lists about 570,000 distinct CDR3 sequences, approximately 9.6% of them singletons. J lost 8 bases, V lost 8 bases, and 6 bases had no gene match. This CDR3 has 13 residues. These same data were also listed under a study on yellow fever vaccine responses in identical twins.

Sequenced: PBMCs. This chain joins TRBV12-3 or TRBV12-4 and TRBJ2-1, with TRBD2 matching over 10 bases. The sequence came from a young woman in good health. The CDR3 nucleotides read TGTGCCAGCCGCCCGAGCGGGGGGGATGAGCAGTTCTTC. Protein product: CASRPSGGDEQFF.